Listed below are T cell receptor beta chains from one sample, sequenced in a study of blood T cell repertoires in COVID-19. This table comes from immunoSEQ multiplex PCR, and its TCRdb copy is limited to in-frame clones, with some not included. This sample carries around 300,000 clones, around 86% of them seen once, and the ten largest clones take 0.94%. What was sequenced was peripheral blood. The receptors were sampled from a woman aged 40 to 50 who had recovered from COVID-19. Each CDR3 is given with its conserved first and last residue. A D gene is named only where the DNA matches it firmly. Clone size is stated in some rows and not others, as once, few, many or a class when expanded.

v_gene: TRBV7-6
abundance: NA
j_gene: TRBJ2-7
d_gene: TRBD2
CDR3aa: CASSPGTSGRGNEQYF
CDR3nt: TGTGCCAGCAGCCCCGGGACTAGCGGGAGAGGGAACGAGCAGTACTTC

v_gene: TRBV11-3
abundance: NA
j_gene: TRBJ2-7
d_gene: TRBD1
CDR3aa: CASSLSPHDWDRDSYEQYF
CDR3nt: TGTGCCAGCAGCTTATCCCCACATGATTGGGACAGGGACTCCTACGAGCAGTACTTC

v_gene: TRBV6-5
abundance: NA
j_gene: TRBJ2-1
d_gene: TRBD2
CDR3aa: CASSRTSGTNEQFF
CDR3nt: TGTGCCAGCAGTAGGACTAGCGGGACCAATGAGCAGTTCTTC

v_gene: TRBV2
abundance: NA
j_gene: TRBJ1-1
d_gene: TRBD1
CDR3aa: CASRAQGAGTEAFF
CDR3nt: TGTGCCAGCAGGGCACAGGGGGCAGGTACTGAAGCTTTCTTT

v_gene: TRBV18
abundance: NA
j_gene: TRBJ1-1
d_gene: NA
CDR3aa: CASSPPSGEGAEAFF
CDR3nt: TGTGCCAGCTCACCACCGTCTGGGGAGGGGGCTGAAGCTTTCTTT

v_gene: TRBV24-1
abundance: NA
j_gene: TRBJ2-5
d_gene: TRBD1
CDR3aa: CATSDFEGARETQYF
CDR3nt: TGTGCCACCAGTGATTTCGAGGGGGCGAGAGAGACCCAGTACTTC

v_gene: TRBV6-5
abundance: once
j_gene: TRBJ2-7
d_gene: TRBD1
CDR3aa: CASSLGQGLASEQYF
CDR3nt: TGTGCCAGCAGCCTCGGACAGGGGTTGGCGAGCGAGCAGTACTTC

v_gene: TRBV9
abundance: NA
j_gene: TRBJ1-5
d_gene: NA
CDR3aa: CASSVGGQGNQPQHF
CDR3nt: TGTGCCAGCAGCGTAGGGGGGCAAGGCAATCAGCCCCAGCATTTT

v_gene: TRBV5-1
abundance: NA
j_gene: TRBJ1-2
d_gene: TRBD1
CDR3aa: CAITQGEYGYTF
CDR3nt: TGCGCCATTACGCAGGGGGAATATGGCTACACCTTC

v_gene: TRBV18
abundance: NA
j_gene: TRBJ2-7
d_gene: NA
CDR3aa: CASSPPGRADEQYF
CDR3nt: TGTGCCAGCTCACCACCGGGCAGGGCTGACGAGCAGTACTTC

v_gene: TRBV19
abundance: NA
j_gene: TRBJ2-2
d_gene: NA
CDR3aa: CASSMGGQRRKAGELFF
CDR3nt: TGTGCCAGTAGTATGGGCGGACAGCGCCGAAAGGCCGGGGAGCTGTTTTTT

v_gene: TRBV19
abundance: NA
j_gene: TRBJ1-4
d_gene: NA
CDR3aa: CASSMRDGNEKLFF
CDR3nt: TGTGCCAGTAGTATGCGGGACGGAAATGAAAAACTGTTTTTT

v_gene: TRBV28
abundance: NA
j_gene: TRBJ2-1
d_gene: NA
CDR3aa: CASSRGWETSEQFF
CDR3nt: TGTGCCAGCAGTCGGGGATGGGAGACAAGCGAGCAGTTCTTC

v_gene: TRBV10-3
abundance: NA
j_gene: TRBJ2-3
d_gene: TRBD2
CDR3aa: CAISGLAASTDTQYF
CDR3nt: TGTGCCATCAGTGGGCTAGCGGCAAGCACAGATACGCAGTATTTT

v_gene: TRBV7-2
abundance: NA
j_gene: TRBJ2-1
d_gene: TRBD2
CDR3aa: CASSAGLAGGSSYNEQFF
CDR3nt: TGTGCCAGCAGCGCGGGACTAGCGGGGGGGAGCTCCTACAATGAGCAGTTCTTC

v_gene: TRBV18
abundance: NA
j_gene: TRBJ2-3
d_gene: NA
CDR3aa: CASSLRRGNTDTQYF
CDR3nt: TGTGCCAGCTCACTCCGGCGAGGGAACACAGATACGCAGTATTTT

v_gene: TRBV19
abundance: NA
j_gene: TRBJ2-2
d_gene: TRBD2
CDR3aa: CASRALAKNGELFF
CDR3nt: TGTGCCAGTAGGGCACTAGCGAAAAACGGGGAGCTGTTTTTT

v_gene: TRBV5-1
abundance: NA
j_gene: TRBJ2-5
d_gene: TRBD2
CDR3aa: CASSWAGGTPGQETQYF
CDR3nt: TGCGCCAGCAGCTGGGCGGGAGGGACCCCAGGGCAAGAGACCCAGTACTTC

v_gene: TRBV2
abundance: NA
j_gene: TRBJ2-2
d_gene: NA
CDR3aa: CASSDIGQTNTGELFF
CDR3nt: TGTGCCAGCAGTGACATCGGACAGACAAACACCGGGGAGCTGTTTTTT

v_gene: TRBV11-2
abundance: NA
j_gene: TRBJ2-3
d_gene: NA
CDR3aa: CASSRRGGGSTDTQYF
CDR3nt: TGTGCCAGCAGCCGGAGAGGCGGCGGGAGCACAGATACGCAGTATTTT

v_gene: TRBV6-5
abundance: NA
j_gene: TRBJ2-7
d_gene: TRBD1
CDR3aa: CASSSGGTGIREQYF
CDR3nt: TGTGCCAGCAGTTCCGGGGGGACAGGGATCAGGGAGCAGTACTTC

v_gene: TRBV19
abundance: NA
j_gene: TRBJ1-6
d_gene: NA
CDR3aa: CASSNQGQDSPLHF
CDR3nt: TGTGCCAGTAGTAACCAGGGGCAGGATTCACCCCTCCACTTT

v_gene: TRBV5-1
abundance: NA
j_gene: TRBJ2-3
d_gene: TRBD1
CDR3aa: CASKGTGGSDTQYF
CDR3nt: TGCGCCAGCAAGGGCACAGGGGGCTCCGATACGCAGTATTTT

v_gene: TRBV10-3
abundance: NA
j_gene: TRBJ2-5
d_gene: TRBD2
CDR3aa: CAISAGGGRGWDAETQYF
CDR3nt: TGTGCCATCAGTGCCGGCGGCGGGAGAGGCTGGGATGCAGAGACCCAGTACTTC

v_gene: TRBV25-1
abundance: NA
j_gene: TRBJ1-4
d_gene: NA
CDR3aa: CASSESNEKLFF
CDR3nt: TGTGCCAGCAGTGAATCGAATGAAAAACTGTTTTTT

v_gene: TRBV15
abundance: NA
j_gene: TRBJ2-3
d_gene: NA
CDR3aa: CATSRQADSLSTDTQYF
CDR3nt: TGTGCCACCAGCAGACAAGCCGATAGCCTAAGCACAGATACGCAGTATTTT

v_gene: TRBV11-3
abundance: NA
j_gene: TRBJ2-7
d_gene: TRBD1
CDR3aa: CASSLKDRSIYEQYF
CDR3nt: TGTGCCAGCAGCTTAAAGGACAGGTCTATCTACGAGCAGTACTTC

v_gene: TRBV27
abundance: NA
j_gene: TRBJ2-2
d_gene: TRBD2
CDR3aa: CASSPTRLAENTGELFF
CDR3nt: TGTGCCAGCAGTCCCACCCGACTAGCGGAAAACACCGGGGAGCTGTTTTTT

v_gene: TRBV28
abundance: NA
j_gene: TRBJ2-2
d_gene: NA
CDR3aa: CASSLFGNTGELFF
CDR3nt: TGTGCCAGCAGTTTATTCGGGAACACCGGGGAGCTGTTTTTT

v_gene: TRBV10-2
abundance: NA
j_gene: TRBJ2-3
d_gene: NA
CDR3aa: CASLVGRATSQDTQYF
CDR3nt: TGCGCCAGCCTGGTGGGCAGGGCGACTAGTCAAGATACGCAGTATTTT

v_gene: TRBV7-2
abundance: few
j_gene: TRBJ2-7
d_gene: TRBD1
CDR3aa: CASSVGQSSSYEQYF
CDR3nt: TGTGCCAGCAGCGTGGGACAGTCGAGCTCCTACGAGCAGTACTTC

v_gene: TRBV19
abundance: NA
j_gene: TRBJ2-7
d_gene: TRBD1
CDR3aa: CASSIGGQGGYEQYF
CDR3nt: TGTGCCAGTAGTATAGGGGGACAGGGCGGTTACGAGCAGTACTTC

v_gene: TRBV7-2
abundance: NA
j_gene: TRBJ2-5
d_gene: TRBD2
CDR3aa: CASSSRGSGRVQETQYF
CDR3nt: TGTGCCAGCAGCTCCCGGGGTAGCGGGAGGGTGCAAGAGACCCAGTACTTC

v_gene: TRBV6-1
abundance: NA
j_gene: TRBJ2-3
d_gene: TRBD2
CDR3aa: CASSERLADDTQYF
CDR3nt: TGTGCCAGCAGTGAAAGGCTAGCGGATGATACGCAGTATTTT

v_gene: TRBV18
abundance: NA
j_gene: TRBJ2-1
d_gene: TRBD1
CDR3aa: CASSPRVLGGGTTYNEQFF
CDR3nt: TGTGCCAGCTCACCAAGGGTTCTAGGGGGCGGCACTACCTACAATGAGCAGTTCTTC

v_gene: TRBV11-1
abundance: NA
j_gene: TRBJ1-1
d_gene: NA
CDR3aa: CASSLDTNTEAFF
CDR3nt: TGTGCCAGCAGCTTAGACACGAACACTGAAGCTTTCTTT

v_gene: TRBV2
abundance: NA
j_gene: TRBJ2-5
d_gene: NA
CDR3aa: CASSGARAYQETQYF
CDR3nt: TGTGCCAGCAGTGGCGCCAGGGCCTACCAAGAGACCCAGTACTTC

v_gene: TRBV6-2/TRBV6-3
abundance: NA
j_gene: TRBJ2-1
d_gene: NA
CDR3aa: CASSSDTSPSSYNEQFF
CDR3nt: TGTGCCAGCAGTTCCGACACGAGCCCCAGCTCCTACAATGAGCAGTTCTTC

v_gene: TRBV27
abundance: once
j_gene: TRBJ2-5
d_gene: TRBD1
CDR3aa: CASSLSIGTGETQYF
CDR3nt: TGTGCCAGCAGTTTATCGATCGGGACAGGGGAGACCCAGTACTTC

v_gene: TRBV27
abundance: NA
j_gene: TRBJ2-2
d_gene: TRBD2
CDR3aa: CASSKKLAVTGELFF
CDR3nt: TGTGCCAGCAGTAAGAAACTAGCGGTCACCGGGGAGCTGTTTTTT

v_gene: TRBV15
abundance: NA
j_gene: TRBJ2-3
d_gene: TRBD1
CDR3aa: CATSVRDRATDTQYF
CDR3nt: TGTGCCACCAGCGTCCGGGACAGGGCCACAGATACGCAGTATTTT

v_gene: TRBV3-1/TRBV3-2
abundance: NA
j_gene: TRBJ2-7
d_gene: TRBD2
CDR3aa: CASSHLAGAGEQYF
CDR3nt: TGTGCCAGCAGCCACCTAGCGGGAGCCGGCGAGCAGTACTTC

v_gene: TRBV19
abundance: NA
j_gene: TRBJ1-6
d_gene: NA
CDR3aa: CASRGAETSSPLHF
CDR3nt: TGTGCCAGTAGGGGGGCTGAAACTAGTTCACCCCTCCACTTT

v_gene: TRBV7-9
abundance: many
j_gene: TRBJ2-2
d_gene: TRBD1
CDR3aa: CASSLGTGETSNTGELFF
CDR3nt: TGTGCCAGCAGCTTAGGGACAGGGGAGACCTCGAACACCGGGGAGCTGTTTTTT

v_gene: TRBV28
abundance: NA
j_gene: TRBJ2-2
d_gene: NA
CDR3aa: CASSISGNTGELFF
CDR3nt: TGTGCCAGCAGTATAAGCGGCAACACCGGGGAGCTGTTTTTT

v_gene: TRBV7-8
abundance: NA
j_gene: TRBJ1-1
d_gene: NA
CDR3aa: CASRFGGVNTEAFF
CDR3nt: TGTGCCAGCCGTTTTGGGGGGGTGAACACTGAAGCTTTCTTT

v_gene: TRBV30
abundance: once
j_gene: TRBJ2-7
d_gene: NA
CDR3aa: CAWKGPRSPYEQYF
CDR3nt: TGTGCCTGGAAGGGGCCCCGATCTCCCTACGAGCAGTACTTC

v_gene: TRBV3-1/TRBV3-2
abundance: NA
j_gene: TRBJ2-1
d_gene: NA
CDR3aa: CASSAHGVPSSYNEQFF
CDR3nt: TGTGCCAGCAGCGCGCACGGGGTGCCGAGCTCCTACAATGAGCAGTTCTTC